This T cell receptor (beta chain) stems from a study of blood T cell repertoires in COVID-19. Study in general: The origin of the acute and convalescent COVID-19 samples was the United States, Italy and Spain. T cells, B-cell-depleted T cells, or PBMCs provided the cDNA or gDNA that served as material.

Seattle patients were enrolled while actively infected and followed longitudinally. V lost 4 bases, J lost 2 bases, and 12 bases lay in between. Germline assignment: CDR1 LGHDT and CDR2 YNNKEL (reference sequence). This CDR3 has 14 residues. In the source study's methods: Estimated nucleated cell counts came from reference gene primer amplification. The assay was immunoSEQ multiplex PCR, and TCRdb's table has in-frame clones only and misses some. V, J and clone size were drawn from that table, and D and trimming were deduced from the DNA. The data hold 69,000 or so clones, with less than 85% observed a single time.

V and J are TRBV3-1 (or the pseudogene TRBV3-2) and TRBJ2-7; D is ambiguous. The sequenced sample consisted of peripheral blood. The TCR comes from a man between 45 and 60 years old with COVID-19, enrolled during active disease. In nucleotides, the CDR3 is TGTGCCAGCAGCCCCAACCCAGGTCCCTACGAGCAGTACTTC. This sequence encodes CASSPNPGPYEQYF.